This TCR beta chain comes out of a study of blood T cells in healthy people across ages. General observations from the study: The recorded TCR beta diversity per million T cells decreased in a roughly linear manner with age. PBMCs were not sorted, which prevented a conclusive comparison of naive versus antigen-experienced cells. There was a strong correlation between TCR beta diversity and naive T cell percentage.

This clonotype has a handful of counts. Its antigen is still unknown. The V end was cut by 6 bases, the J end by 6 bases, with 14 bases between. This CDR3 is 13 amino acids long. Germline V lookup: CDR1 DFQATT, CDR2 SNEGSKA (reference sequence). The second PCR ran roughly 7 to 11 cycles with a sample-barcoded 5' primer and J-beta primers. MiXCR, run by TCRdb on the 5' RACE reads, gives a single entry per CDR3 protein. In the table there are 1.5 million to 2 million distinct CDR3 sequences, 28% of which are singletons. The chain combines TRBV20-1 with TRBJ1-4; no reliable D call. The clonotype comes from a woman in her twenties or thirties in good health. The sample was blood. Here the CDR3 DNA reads TGCAGTGCCCCTACGGACCGGGATGAAAAACTGTTTTTT. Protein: CSAPTDRDEKLFF.